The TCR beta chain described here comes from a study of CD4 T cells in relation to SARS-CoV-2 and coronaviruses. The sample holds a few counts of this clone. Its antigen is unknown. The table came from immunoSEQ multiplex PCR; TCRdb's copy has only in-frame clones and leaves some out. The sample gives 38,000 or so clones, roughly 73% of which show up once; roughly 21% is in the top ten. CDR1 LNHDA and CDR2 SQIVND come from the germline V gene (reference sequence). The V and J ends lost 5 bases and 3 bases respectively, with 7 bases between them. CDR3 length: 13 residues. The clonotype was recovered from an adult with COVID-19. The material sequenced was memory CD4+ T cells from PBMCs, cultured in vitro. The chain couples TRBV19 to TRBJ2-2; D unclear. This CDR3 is CASSGDYTGELFF. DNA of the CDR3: TGTGCCAGTAGTGGAGACTACACCGGGGAGCTGTTTTTT.